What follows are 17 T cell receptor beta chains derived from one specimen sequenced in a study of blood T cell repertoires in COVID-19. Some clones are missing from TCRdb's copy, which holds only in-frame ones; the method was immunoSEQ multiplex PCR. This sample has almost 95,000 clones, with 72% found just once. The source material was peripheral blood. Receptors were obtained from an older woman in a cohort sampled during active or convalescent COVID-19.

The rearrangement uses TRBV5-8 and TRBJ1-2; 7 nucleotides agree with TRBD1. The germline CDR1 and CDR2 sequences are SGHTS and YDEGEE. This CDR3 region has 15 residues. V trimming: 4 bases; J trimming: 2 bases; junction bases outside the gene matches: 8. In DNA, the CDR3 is TGTGCCAGCAGCCAACCCGACAGGGCAAACTATGGCTACACCTTC. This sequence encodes CASSQPDRANYGYTF.

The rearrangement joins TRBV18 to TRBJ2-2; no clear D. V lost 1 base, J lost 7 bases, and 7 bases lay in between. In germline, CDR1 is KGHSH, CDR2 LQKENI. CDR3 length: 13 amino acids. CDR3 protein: CASSPHSVGELFF. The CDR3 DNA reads TGTGCCAGCTCACCACATTCGGTCGGGGAGCTGTTTTTT.

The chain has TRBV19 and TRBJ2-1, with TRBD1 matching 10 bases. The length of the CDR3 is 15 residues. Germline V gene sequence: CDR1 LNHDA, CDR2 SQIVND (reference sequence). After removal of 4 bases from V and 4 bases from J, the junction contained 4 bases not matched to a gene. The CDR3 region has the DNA TGTGCCAGTAGTAGGGGACAGGGGATTTACAATGAGCAGTTCTTC. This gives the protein CASSRGQGIYNEQFF.

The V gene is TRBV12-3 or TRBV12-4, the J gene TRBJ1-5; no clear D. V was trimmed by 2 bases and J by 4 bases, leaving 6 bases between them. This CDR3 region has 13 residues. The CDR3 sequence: CASSLTGNQPQHF. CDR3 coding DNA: TGTGCCAGCAGTTTAACGGGGAATCAGCCCCAGCATTTT.

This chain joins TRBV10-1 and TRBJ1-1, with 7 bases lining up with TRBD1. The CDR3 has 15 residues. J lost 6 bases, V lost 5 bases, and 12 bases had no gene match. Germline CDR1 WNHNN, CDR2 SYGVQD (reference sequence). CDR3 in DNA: TGCGCCAGCAGTAAAGGACAGGCGAGTATCGCTGAAGCTTTCTTT. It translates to CASSKGQASIAEAFF.

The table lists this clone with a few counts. The CDR3 spells CASTGEGSYNEQFF. As DNA, the CDR3 is TGTGCCAGCACCGGGGAAGGGTCCTACAATGAGCAGTTCTTC. V and J are TRBV3-1 (or the pseudogene TRBV3-2) and TRBJ2-1, with a tentative D call TRBD2 (5 bases). The CDR3 consists of 14 residues. V lost 7 bases to trimming and J lost 1 base, with 11 bases between them. Germline V gene sequence: CDR1 LGHDT, CDR2 YNNKEL (reference sequence).

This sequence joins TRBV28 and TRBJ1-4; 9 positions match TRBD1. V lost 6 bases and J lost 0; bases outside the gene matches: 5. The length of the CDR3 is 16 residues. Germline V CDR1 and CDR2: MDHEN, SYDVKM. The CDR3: CASRSGQGPTNEKLFF. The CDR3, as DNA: TGTGCCAGCAGATCGGGACAGGGACCAACTAATGAAAAACTGTTTTTT.

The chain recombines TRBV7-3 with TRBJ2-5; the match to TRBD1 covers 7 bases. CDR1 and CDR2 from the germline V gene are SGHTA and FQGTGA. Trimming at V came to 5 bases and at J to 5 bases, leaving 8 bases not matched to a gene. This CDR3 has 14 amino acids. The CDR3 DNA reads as TGTGCCAGCAGCCGAACAGGGGCGGGTGAGACCCAGTACTTC. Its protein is CASSRTGAGETQYF.

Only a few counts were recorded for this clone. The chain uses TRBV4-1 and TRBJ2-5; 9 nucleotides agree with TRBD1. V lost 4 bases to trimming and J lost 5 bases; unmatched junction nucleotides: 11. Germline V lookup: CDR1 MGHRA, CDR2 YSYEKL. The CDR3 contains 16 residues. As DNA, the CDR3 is TGCGCCAGCAGCCGATCCACAGGGGGCGTTAAGGAGACCCAGTACTTC. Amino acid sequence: CASSRSTGGVKETQYF.

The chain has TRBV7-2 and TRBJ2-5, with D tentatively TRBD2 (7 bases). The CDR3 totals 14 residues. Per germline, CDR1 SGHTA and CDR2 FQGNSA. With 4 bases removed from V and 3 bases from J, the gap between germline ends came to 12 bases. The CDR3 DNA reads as TGTGCCAGCAGCTCCCGGGGGGCCGAAGAGACCCAGTACTTC. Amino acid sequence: CASSSRGAEETQYF.

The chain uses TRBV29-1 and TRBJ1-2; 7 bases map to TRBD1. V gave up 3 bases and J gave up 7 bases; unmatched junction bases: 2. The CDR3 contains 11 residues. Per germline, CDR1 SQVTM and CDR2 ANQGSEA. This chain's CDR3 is CSVETGLGYTF. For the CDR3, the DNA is TGCAGCGTTGAGACAGGGCTTGGCTACACCTTC.

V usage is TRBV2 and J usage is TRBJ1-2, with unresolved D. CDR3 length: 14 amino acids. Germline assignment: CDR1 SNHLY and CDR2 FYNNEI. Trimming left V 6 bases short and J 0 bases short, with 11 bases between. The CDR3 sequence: CASSEGFANYGYTF. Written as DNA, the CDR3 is TGTGCCAGCAGCGAGGGATTTGCTAACTATGGCTACACCTTC.

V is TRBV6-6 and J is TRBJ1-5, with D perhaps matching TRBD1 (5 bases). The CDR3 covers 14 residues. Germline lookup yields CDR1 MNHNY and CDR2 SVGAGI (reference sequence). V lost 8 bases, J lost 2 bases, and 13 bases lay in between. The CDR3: CASSGGFGNQPQHF. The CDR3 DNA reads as TGTGCCAGCTCCGGGGGTTTTGGCAATCAGCCCCAGCATTTT.

The CDR3 is CASSRGLAGGHNEQFF. The DNA of the CDR3 is TGTGCCAGCAGCCGCGGACTAGCGGGGGGCCACAATGAGCAGTTCTTC. This chain joins TRBV3-1 (or the pseudogene TRBV3-2) and TRBJ2-1, with TRBD2 matching over 14 bases. The CDR3 is made up of 16 amino acids. The germline gives CDR1 LGHDT, CDR2 YNNKEL (reference sequence). Trimming took 4 bases from V and 5 from J; bases not matched to a gene: 4.

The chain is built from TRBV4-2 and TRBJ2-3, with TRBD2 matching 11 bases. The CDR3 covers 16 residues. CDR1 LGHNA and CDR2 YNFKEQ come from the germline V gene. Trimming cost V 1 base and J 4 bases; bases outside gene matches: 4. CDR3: CASSQGGSGGADTQYF. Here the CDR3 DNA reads TGTGCCAGCAGCCAAGGGGGTAGCGGGGGGGCAGATACGCAGTATTTT.

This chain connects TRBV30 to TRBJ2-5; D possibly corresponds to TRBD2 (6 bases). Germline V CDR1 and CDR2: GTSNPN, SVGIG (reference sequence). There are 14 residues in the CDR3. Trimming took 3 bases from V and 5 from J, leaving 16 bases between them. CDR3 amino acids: CAWSELALPETQYF. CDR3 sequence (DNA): TGTGCCTGGAGCGAACTAGCCCTCCCCGAGACCCAGTACTTC.

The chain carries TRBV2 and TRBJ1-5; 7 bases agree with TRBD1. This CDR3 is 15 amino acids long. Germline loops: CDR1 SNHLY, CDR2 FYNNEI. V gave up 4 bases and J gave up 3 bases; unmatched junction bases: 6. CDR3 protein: CASSGRGLINQPQHF. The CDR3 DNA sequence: TGTGCCAGCAGTGGGAGGGGGCTGATCAATCAGCCCCAGCATTTT.